A selection of T cell receptor beta chains follows, all from one sample in a study of shared clonotypes between healthy human individuals. Clones were read by immunoSEQ multiplex PCR, and TCRdb kept only the in-frame ones, dropping some. The sample carries about 1 million clones, about 77% recorded once. The specimen sequenced was memory CD4+ T cells sorted from blood. Every receptor here comes from a man in his late teens or twenties in good health. The CDR3 runs from the conserved cysteine through the conserved F or W. D genes are given only for firm matches. Some rows mark clone size as missing; the rest say once, few, many or name a class of expanded clone.

TRBD1	TRBJ1-4	TRBV6-1	.	CASSENRGHRLTNEKLFF	TGTGCCAGCAGTGAGAACAGGGGGCATCGATTAACTAATGAAAAACTGTTTTTT
TRBD1	TRBJ1-2	TRBV6-1	.	CASGTGGGYTF	TGTGCCAGCGGAACAGGGGGCGGCTACACCTTC
.	TRBJ2-3	TRBV6-5	once	CASSYSQGRVTDTQYF	TGTGCCAGCAGTTACTCGCAGGGGCGGGTCACAGATACGCAGTATTTT
.	TRBJ2-3	TRBV2	.	CASKRTSQSTDTQYF	TGTGCCAGCAAAAGGACTTCCCAAAGCACAGATACGCAGTATTTT
.	TRBJ2-7	TRBV7-9	.	CASSGGVGSEQYF	TGTGCCAGCAGCGGAGGGGTTGGGTCCGAGCAGTACTTC
.	TRBJ2-1	TRBV5-1	few	CASSVDLNNEQFF	TGCGCCAGCAGCGTGGACTTGAACAATGAGCAGTTCTTC
TRBD2	TRBJ2-2	TRBV28	few	CASIRGLAGSGELFF	TGTGCCAGCATTAGGGGACTAGCGGGTTCCGGGGAGCTGTTTTTT
.	TRBJ1-1	TRBV6-5	.	CASSTGLLNTEAFF	TGTGCCAGCAGTACAGGGCTTTTGAACACTGAAGCTTTCTTT
.	TRBJ2-4	TRBV9	.	CASSETHDSFAKNIQYF	TGTGCCAGCAGCGAGACCCACGACTCTTTCGCCAAAAACATTCAGTACTTC
.	TRBJ1-1	TRBV4-2	.	CASSPQALTVNTEAFF	TGTGCCAGCAGCCCCCAGGCCTTGACAGTGAACACTGAAGCTTTCTTT
TRBD1	TRBJ2-7	TRBV5-5	.	CASSYFVLGQGAYEQYF	TGTGCCAGCAGCTACTTCGTACTGGGACAGGGGGCCTACGAGCAGTACTTC
.	TRBJ1-4	TRBV5-6	.	CASSFGQGEKLFF	TGTGCCAGCAGCTTCGGTCAGGGAGAAAAACTGTTTTTT
.	TRBJ1-5	TRBV4-1	.	CASSQSGQGIQPQHF	TGCGCCAGCAGCCAATCCGGCCAGGGGATTCAGCCCCAGCATTTT
.	TRBJ1-1	TRBV6-5	.	CASSAIRGTEAFF	TGTGCCAGCAGTGCCATTCGGGGCACTGAAGCTTTCTTT
TRBD1	TRBJ2-3	TRBV5-1	.	CASSLAMGQFTDTQYF	TGCGCCAGCAGCTTGGCTATGGGACAGTTCACAGATACGCAGTATTTT
.	TRBJ2-3	TRBV5-6	.	CASSLGVIQGSTDTQYF	TGTGCCAGCAGCCTTGGGGTCATACAGGGTAGCACAGATACGCAGTATTTT
.	TRBJ1-1	TRBV18	once	CASSPFMNTEAFF	TGTGCCAGCTCACCGTTTATGAACACTGAAGCTTTCTTT
TRBD2	TRBJ2-5	TRBV5-4	.	CASSSGTKQETQYF	TGTGCCAGCAGTTCGGGGACTAAGCAAGAGACCCAGTACTTC
TRBD1	TRBJ1-3	TRBV4-1	.	CASSQAGTGAGNTIYF	TGCGCCAGCAGCCAAGCTGGGACAGGGGCTGGAAACACCATATATTTT
.	TRBJ2-3	TRBV6-6	.	CASSYQPTKPADTQYF	TGTGCCAGCAGTTACCAACCGACGAAGCCAGCAGATACGCAGTATTTT
TRBD1	TRBJ2-2	TRBV6-5	.	CASRLGQGSTGELFF	TGTGCCAGCAGACTCGGACAGGGGTCCACCGGGGAGCTGTTTTTT
.	TRBJ2-7	TRBV5-1	.	CASSLVQGFEQYF	TGCGCCAGCAGCTTGGTGCAGGGTTTCGAGCAGTACTTC